This T cell receptor (beta chain) is drawn from a study of OX40 agonist ivuxolimab in advanced cancers. Regarding the study in general: Ivuxolimab was a fully human IgG2 agonistic monoclonal antibody targeting the costimulatory receptor OX40 (CD134). Intravenous ivuxolimab was administered to patients every 2 weeks at six dose levels: 0.01, 0.1, 0.3, 1.5, 3 and 10 mg/kg. Of the approximately 54 patients in dose escalation, 19 had hepatocellular carcinoma, some 15 had melanoma, 9 had renal cell carcinoma and 9 had head and neck cancer. A male proportion of 82.7% and a mean age of around 60 years, ranging from 23 to 79, were recorded for the dose-escalation cohort. Prior anti-PD-1, anti-PD-L1 or anti-CTLA-4 therapy was permitted, and checkpoint inhibitors had been received by approximately 39% of dose-escalation patients. Partial responses occurred in three dose-escalation patients: two with cutaneous melanoma and one with hepatocellular carcinoma. The point of sequencing TCRbeta in the periphery was to test whether ivuxolimab changed TCR sequence diversity and drove clonal T-cell expansion. The paper describes the monotherapy dose-escalation part (N of about 52 patients) of the phase I trial of ivuxolimab. Study-level results and caveats: Partial responders in the 0.1-3.0 mg/kg groups had among the lowest normalized peripheral clonal expansion, especially among CD8+ T cells. After ivuxolimab, more expanded clones were found on average in CD8+ T cells than in CD4+ T cells. At doses from 0.1 to 3.0 mg/kg, clonal expansion was seen in both CD4+ and CD8+ blood T cells between baseline and week 6. Which antigens the clonally expanded peripheral T cells were specific for was not determined. Low levels of normalized T-cell clonal expansion were also seen in some patients who did not respond.

Genomic DNA was extracted from sorted cells for sequencing of the TCRbeta CDR3 region. The immunoSEQ Assay was used to sequence the TCRbeta CDR3 regions. TCRdb mirrors the immuneACCESS table, restricted to in-frame sequences. Some clones are absent from its copies; in checked studies, under half trace to an unresolved V gene, and the reason for the others is unknown. For this sample the table gives about 79,000 clones, of which 90% were detected only once. The ten largest clonotypes hold 0.33% of the sample. Remarks on this clone: What this receptor recognizes is not known. Per-nucleotide qualities are absent, and no much larger clonotype sits a single base away. Different DNA sequences within this sample yield the same CDR3.

The trial excluded patients who had a history of autoimmune disease or who were on systemic immunosuppression. Peripheral blood for TCR sequencing was collected from all dose cohorts at baseline, on cycle 4 day 1, and on cycle 7 day 1. The samples were drawn from a first-in-human, open-label, multicenter phase I dose-escalation trial of ivuxolimab. The trial enrolled adults with locally advanced or metastatic head and neck squamous cell, hepatocellular, melanoma or renal cell carcinoma. Before TCR sequencing, CD4+ and CD8+ T cells were separately sorted from peripheral blood. V lost 2 bases and J lost 5 bases; the stretch between them is 10 bases long. The CDR3 measures 13 amino acids from cysteine to phenylalanine. Just CDR3 DNA is preserved here, 39 bases in frame from base 1. CDR1 and CDR2 were assigned from the germline V gene as SGHRS and YFSETQ.

The source was CD4+ or CD8+ T cells sorted from blood, collected in a trial of the OX40 agonist ivuxolimab. The chain couples TRBV5-1 to TRBJ2-5; the D gene may be TRBD1 or TRBD2, since each aligns over 6 bases. This clonotype originated in an adult with an advanced solid tumor such as melanoma, head and neck, liver or kidney cancer. The sequence in DNA is TGCGCCAGCAGCTTAGGAGGGGGGGAGACCCAGTACTTC. The translation is CASSLGGGETQYF.